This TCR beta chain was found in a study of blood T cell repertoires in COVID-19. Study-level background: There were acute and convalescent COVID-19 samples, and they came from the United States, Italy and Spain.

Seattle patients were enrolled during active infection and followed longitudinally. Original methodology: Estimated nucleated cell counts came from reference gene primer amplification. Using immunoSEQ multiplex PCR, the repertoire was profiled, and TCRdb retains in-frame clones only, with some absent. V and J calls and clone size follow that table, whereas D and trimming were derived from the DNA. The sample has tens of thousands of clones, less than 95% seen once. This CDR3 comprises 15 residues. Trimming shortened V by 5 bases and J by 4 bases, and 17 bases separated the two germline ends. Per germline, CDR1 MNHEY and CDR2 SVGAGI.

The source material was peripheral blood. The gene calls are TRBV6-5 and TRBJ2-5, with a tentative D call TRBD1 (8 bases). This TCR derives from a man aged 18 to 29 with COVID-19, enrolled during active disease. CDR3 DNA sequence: TGTGCCAGCAGTCCTGACAGGGGAGGGATAGAGACCCAGTACTTC. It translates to CASSPDRGGIETQYF.